These 2 T cell receptor beta chains were sequenced from one sample in a study of CD8 T cells in Susac syndrome. An input of 0.5 to 1 ug of RNA was subjected to reverse transcription using random hexamers. MiXCR, run by TCRdb on the immunoSEQ multiplex PCR reads, gives a single entry per CDR3 protein. This sample has 75,000 to 95,000 distinct CDR3 sequences, with roughly 91% found just once. The specimen sequenced was CD8+ T cells from PBMCs. The receptors come from a human donor with multiple sclerosis.

The rearrangement links TRBV13 to TRBJ1-2, with 9 bases lining up with TRBD1. This CDR3 spans 15 amino acids. Germline V gene sequence: CDR1 PRHDT, CDR2 FYEKMQ (reference sequence). V trimming: 2 bases; J trimming: 5 bases; junction bases outside the gene matches: 6. CDR3 amino acids: CASSLTGGLMYGYTF. The DNA of the CDR3 is TGTGCCAGCAGCTTAACAGGGGGCTTAATGTATGGCTACACCTTC.

V is TRBV20-1 and J is TRBJ2-1; TRBD1 matches at 8 bases. Trimming took 4 bases from V and 4 from J; bases not matched to a gene: 6. The CDR3 consists of 14 residues. Germline CDR1 and CDR2: DFQATT and SNEGSKA (reference sequence). The CDR3 loop reads CSAMTGEPYNEQFF. In DNA form, the CDR3 reads TGCAGTGCTATGACAGGGGAGCCTTACAATGAGCAGTTCTTC.